The 10 T cell receptor beta chains below come from one sample, sequenced in a study of shared clonotypes between healthy human individuals. Sequencing was performed with immunoSEQ multiplex PCR; in TCRdb, only in-frame clones are kept and a portion is missing. The profile shows 550,000 to 600,000 clones, about 80% of them singletons. Sequenced: PBMCs. The receptors were sampled from a woman in her forties in good health. Some clones in this sample may be carry-over from other donors' samples.

Concerning this clone itself: The identical CDR3 is also encoded by other nucleotide sequences in the sample. This chain joins TRBV28 and TRBJ2-7, with 8 bases matching TRBD1. The germline CDR1 and CDR2 sequences are MDHEN and SYDVKM. This CDR3 region has 13 residues. Trimming took 5 bases from V and 2 from J; bases not matched to a gene: 2. The CDR3 bases are TGTGCCAGCAGTCGACAGGGGCCCTACGAGCAGTACTTC. This encodes CASSRQGPYEQYF.

V and J are TRBV7-8 and TRBJ2-1, with unresolved D. V was pared by 3 bases and J by 0 bases, with 9 bases between. CDR1 is SGHVS and CDR2 is FQNEAQ in the germline V gene. CDR3 length equals 15 residues. CDR3 DNA: TGTGCCAGCAGCTTCGCTCGGAGCTCCTACAATGAGCAGTTCTTC. This gives the protein CASSFARSSYNEQFF.

The genes are TRBV2 and TRBJ1-2, with D hard to call. The germline V gene has CDR1 SNHLY and CDR2 FYNNEI. The CDR3 has 15 amino acids. V was cut by 5 bases and J by 8 bases, with 21 bases left in between. The CDR3 sequence: CASSPLFSTLGGYTF. The CDR3 coding sequence is TGTGCCAGCAGTCCGTTATTTAGTACCCTCGGGGGCTACACCTTC.

A remark on this clone: The sample has other DNA sequences that encode this CDR3 too. The J gene is TRBJ2-3, the V gene TRBV7-6; 8 positions agree with TRBD2. The length of the CDR3 is 16 residues. Germline loops: CDR1 SGHVS, CDR2 FNYEAQ. V shed 3 bases and J 1 base; nucleotides not matched to a gene: 6. CDR3 amino acids: CASSLAEAGGTDTQYF. CDR3 sequence (DNA): TGTGCCAGCAGCTTGGCGGAAGCGGGAGGCACAGATACGCAGTATTTT.

This clone showed up just once. V gene TRBV7-6 combines with J gene TRBJ1-5; D uncertain. There are 14 residues in the CDR3. Per the germline V gene, CDR1 is SGHVS and CDR2 is FNYEAQ. V gave up 5 bases and J gave up 2 bases, with 10 bases separating them. CDR3 loop: CASSPNTGNQPQHF. The CDR3 DNA sequence: TGTGCCAGCAGCCCGAACACGGGCAATCAGCCCCAGCATTTT.

The genes are TRBV10-3 and TRBJ1-2, with 9 bases fitting TRBD1. CDR1 is ENHRY and CDR2 is SYGVKD in the germline V gene. J lost 8 bases, V lost 3 bases, and 4 bases had no gene match. The CDR3 length is 13 residues. Here the CDR3 DNA reads TGTGCCATCAGTGATGACAGGGGGAGAGGCTACACCTTC. It specifies CAISDDRGRGYTF.

This clone is a singleton in its sample. The gene calls are TRBV5-1 and TRBJ2-1, with D perhaps TRBD1 (6 bases). The CDR3 runs 14 residues. V shed 5 bases and J shed 2 bases, with 11 bases lying between them. CDR1 and CDR2 from the germline V gene are SGHRS and YFSETQ. CDR3 DNA sequence: TGCGCCAGCAGGTTTCGGGACACCTACAATGAGCAGTTCTTC. It yields the protein CASRFRDTYNEQFF.

CDR3 loop: CASSARGGQETQYF. CDR3 coding DNA: TGTGCCAGCAGCGCAAGAGGCGGCCAAGAGACCCAGTACTTC. V gene TRBV7-2 combines with J gene TRBJ2-5; D unclear. Between the trimmed V and J ends, which lost 5 bases and 1 base, there was a span of 11 bases. The CDR3 totals 14 residues. CDR1 and CDR2 (germline): SGHTA, FQGNSA.

This clone was observed a few times. Since a much larger clone is just one base distant, this may be a read error. This chain uses TRBV7-2 with TRBJ1-1, with 7 bases that match TRBD1. The CDR3 length is 15 residues. Germline V lookup: CDR1 SGHTA, CDR2 FQGNSA. Trimming cost V 0 bases and J 0 bases; bases outside gene matches: 1. CDR3 protein: CASSLAGTVNTEAFF. CDR3 DNA: TGTGCCAGCAGCTTAGCGGGGACAGTGAACACTGAAGCTTTCTTT.

This chain connects TRBV2 to TRBJ2-1, with 7 nucleotides matching TRBD2. Germline lookup yields CDR1 SNHLY and CDR2 FYNNEI. The CDR3 has 15 amino acids. With V trimmed by 6 bases and J by 0 bases, 5 bases remained unmatched. DNA of the CDR3: TGTGCCAGCAGGGAACTAGCGAGCTCCTACAATGAGCAGTTCTTC. Translating gives CASRELASSYNEQFF.